This T cell receptor beta chain was obtained from a study of preoperative IRX-2 immunotherapy in early breast cancer. Germline CDR1 and CDR2: SGHNT and YENEEA. The trim removed 5 bases at V and 1 base at J, leaving 6 bases unmatched. The CDR3 runs 16 residues. Only in-frame clones appear in the TCRdb table, and some are missing; sequencing was by immunoSEQ multiplex PCR. Altogether about 26,000 clones are present, 75% being singletons, with the ten largest covering around 7%. The treatment: preoperative locoregional IRX-2 cytokine immunotherapy. Preoperative locoregional IRX-2 cytokine immunotherapy was tested in the phase Ib source study.

The sequencing here drew on lymph node tissue, taken after IRX-2 immunotherapy. The receptor comes from a human donor with breast cancer. The chain joins TRBV11-3 to TRBJ2-3, with TRBD2 identical over 10 bases. CDR3: CASSRLAGVGTDTQYF. For the CDR3, the DNA is TGTGCCAGCAGCCGCCTAGCGGGAGTGGGCACAGATACGCAGTATTTT. The complete variable domain, with remaining parts taken from reference TRBV11-3 and TRBJ2-3, reads EAGVVQSPRYKIIEKKQPVAFWCNPISGHNTLYWYLQNLGQGPELLIRYENEEAVDDSQLPKDRFSAERLKGVDSTLKIQPAELGDSAVYLCASSRLAGVGTDTQYFGPGTRLTVL.